The 14 T cell receptor beta chains below were found in one sample sequenced in a study of shared clonotypes between healthy human individuals. Measured with immunoSEQ multiplex PCR; TCRdb has only the in-frame clones, and not every one. The sample contains around 700,000 clones, more than 70% of which appear only once. The sample taken for sequencing was memory CD4+ T cells sorted from blood. Sample subset: CD45RA-negative fraction. These receptors originate from a woman aged 25 to 39 in good health.

V is TRBV6-4 and J is TRBJ1-1; D unclear. Germline V gene sequence: CDR1 MRHNA, CDR2 SNTAGT. Trimming removed 8 bases from V and 2 bases from J, with 9 bases in between. The CDR3 has 12 residues. The CDR3 loop is CASHGGNTEAFF. The CDR3 coding sequence is TGTGCCAGCCACGGAGGAAACACTGAAGCTTTCTTT.

There are a few counts of this clone. This sequence joins TRBV5-1 and TRBJ1-2, with 7 bases matching TRBD1. The CDR3 extends over 13 amino acids. Germline CDR1 reads SGHRS; CDR2 reads YFSETQ. Losses at the gene ends were 2 bases for V and 7 bases for J; bases not matched to a gene: 5. DNA of the CDR3: TGCGCCAGCAGCTTAATGGACAGGTCTGGCTACACCTTC. Its translation: CASSLMDRSGYTF.

This chain joins TRBV4-1 and TRBJ1-1; weak D call: TRBD1 (6 bases). This CDR3 is 13 amino acids long. V was clipped by 4 bases and J by 4 bases, with 10 bases between them. CDR1 and CDR2 (germline): MGHRA, YSYEKL. The CDR3 DNA follows: TGCGCCAGCAGCCGGGGCAGGGGCACTGAAGCTTTCTTT. The encoded protein is CASSRGRGTEAFF.

This chain uses TRBV7-8 with TRBJ2-7; 9 bases are shared with TRBD1. This CDR3 contains 17 residues. The J segment lost 1 base and the V segment lost 3 bases, leaving 10 bases of the junction unmatched. In germline, CDR1 is SGHVS, CDR2 FQNEAQ. The CDR3 DNA is TGTGCCAGCAGCTTCAGCCCCACAGGGGGCATTTCCTACGAGCAGTACTTC. Its protein is CASSFSPTGGISYEQYF.

There are a few counts of this clone. The rearrangement joins TRBV30 to TRBJ1-2; possible D gene TRBD1, 5 bases. The CDR3 spans 13 residues. Trimming cost V 0 bases and J 8 bases, with 13 bases left between them. Germline V CDR1 and CDR2: GTSNPN, SVGIG (reference sequence). The CDR3 sequence: CAWSVFRDGGYTF. For the CDR3, the DNA is TGTGCCTGGAGTGTATTCAGGGATGGCGGCTACACCTTC.

This clone was seen at least ten times. V usage is TRBV10-2 and J usage is TRBJ2-1, with D unresolved. The CDR3 has 14 residues. V was trimmed by 7 bases and J by 1 base, leaving 11 bases between them. The V gene's germline CDR1 is WSHSY and CDR2 SAAADI. The CDR3, as DNA: TGCGCCAGCACCTACGCCCTATCCTACAATGAGCAGTTCTTC. It yields the protein CASTYALSYNEQFF.

This clone was detected a few times. The chain has TRBV20-1 and TRBJ1-1; D is undetermined. V was pared by 2 bases and J by 3 bases, with 4 bases between. Germline CDR1 and CDR2: DFQATT and SNEGSKA (reference sequence). The CDR3 loop spans 11 amino acids. The CDR3 DNA reads TGCAGTGCTAGAAGGGACACTGAAGCTTTCTTT. Translation: CSARRDTEAFF.

This chain connects TRBV2 to TRBJ2-2; 11 bases map to TRBD1. Germline V gene lookup returns CDR1 SNHLY and CDR2 FYNNEI. V lost 5 bases to trimming and J lost 0 bases; unmatched junction nucleotides: 2. The CDR3 sequence is 16 residues long. CDR3 DNA sequence: TGTGCCAGCAGTCCGGACAGGGGGCCGAACACCGGGGAGCTGTTTTTT. Amino acid sequence: CASSPDRGPNTGELFF.

This clone was seen more than once but under ten times. The rearrangement links TRBV27 to TRBJ2-7; the match to TRBD2 covers 8 bases. CDR1 MNHEY and CDR2 SMNVEV come from the germline V gene (reference sequence). V lost 6 bases and J lost 1; bases outside the gene matches: 17. This CDR3 has 18 residues. CDR3 coding DNA: TGTGCCAGCAGCCCGTCCTCGTGGGAGCGGGAGCCATCCTACGAGCAGTACTTC. As protein: CASSPSSWEREPSYEQYF.

V usage is TRBV6-1 and J usage is TRBJ2-7, with D hard to call. The CDR3 is 13 amino acids. Trimming shortened V by 0 bases and J by 4 bases, and 7 bases separated the two germline ends. Germline assignment: CDR1 MNHNS and CDR2 SASEGT. The CDR3 sequence: CASSEAGRYEQYF. As DNA, the CDR3 is TGTGCCAGCAGTGAAGCAGGTAGATACGAGCAGTACTTC.

In the case of this clone: Its ends do not fully match the called genes, so a read error is possible. The rearrangement links TRBV13 to TRBJ2-3; D not certain. The CDR3 covers 13 residues. Looked up from germline, CDR1 is PRHDT and CDR2 is FYEKMQ (reference sequence). The CDR3 nucleotides are TGTGCCAGCAGCCATCTCTCCACACATACGCAGTATTTT. It codes for CASSHLSTHTQYF.

The genes are TRBV30 and TRBJ2-6, with 7 bases lining up with TRBD2. The germline CDR1 and CDR2 sequences are GTSNPN and SVGIG (reference sequence). Trimming cost V 2 bases and J 0 bases; bases outside gene matches: 4. The CDR3 contains 16 residues. This CDR3 reads CAWSRSGISGANVLTF. As DNA, the CDR3 is TGTGCCTGGAGTAGGAGCGGGATCTCTGGGGCCAACGTCCTGACTTTC.

The chain joins TRBV28 to TRBJ1-2; no definite D call. Germline V gene lookup returns CDR1 MDHEN and CDR2 SYDVKM. V was shortened by 7 bases and J by 7 bases, with 16 bases between the two germline ends. The CDR3 loop spans 13 amino acids. The CDR3: CASTPFRSRGYTF. CDR3 DNA sequence: TGTGCCAGCACCCCTTTTCGGAGTCGTGGCTACACCTTC.

V usage is TRBV20-1 and J usage is TRBJ2-1; D gene ambiguous. CDR1 and CDR2 from the germline V gene are DFQATT and SNEGSKA (reference sequence). The V gene lost 4 bases and the J gene lost 4 bases, with 5 bases spanning the gap. The CDR3 spans 11 residues. The CDR3 sequence: CSANGYNEQFF. The CDR3 region has the DNA TGCAGTGCTAACGGGTACAATGAGCAGTTCTTC.